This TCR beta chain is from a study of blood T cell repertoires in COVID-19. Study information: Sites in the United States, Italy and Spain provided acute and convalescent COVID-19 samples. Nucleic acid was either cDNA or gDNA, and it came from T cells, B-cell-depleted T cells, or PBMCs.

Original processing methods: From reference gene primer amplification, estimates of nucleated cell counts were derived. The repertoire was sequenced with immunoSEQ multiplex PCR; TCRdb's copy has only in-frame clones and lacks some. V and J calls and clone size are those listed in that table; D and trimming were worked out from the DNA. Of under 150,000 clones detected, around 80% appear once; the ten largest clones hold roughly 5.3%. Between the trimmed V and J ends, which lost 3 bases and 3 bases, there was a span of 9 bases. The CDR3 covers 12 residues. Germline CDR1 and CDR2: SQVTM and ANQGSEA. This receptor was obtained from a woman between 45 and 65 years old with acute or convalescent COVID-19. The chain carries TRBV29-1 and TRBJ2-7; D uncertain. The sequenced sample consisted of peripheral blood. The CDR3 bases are TGCAGCGTTGAGGGCTCCGGCTACGAGCAGTACTTC. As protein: CSVEGSGYEQYF.